This TCR beta chain was identified in a study of regulatory T cells in long-lasting Graves disease. This CDR3 spans 10 amino acids. CDR1 is SNHLY and CDR2 is FYNNEI in the germline V gene. With 8 bases removed from V and 3 bases from J, the gap between germline ends came to 5 bases. Arm-PCR of CDR3 regions and iRepertoire HTBI primers were the basis on which TCR beta libraries were built. TCRdb recomputed calls from the multiplex PCR reads with MiXCR, one row per CDR3 protein. Among about 310,000 distinct CDR3 sequences listed, around a fifth were seen once. In this sample, this clonotype turned up many times. Time point indicated: persistent/refractory GD, antithyroid drugs over 5 years with positive TRAb. PBMC-derived RNA was used for the TCR library. Roughly 10 milliliters of peripheral blood were taken and placed in EDTA tubes.

This TCR was recovered from a female donor with Graves disease. The chain carries TRBV2 and TRBJ2-7; unclear D gene. This specimen was peripheral blood mononuclear cells (PBMCs), taken when the disease was refractory, from a patient treated with antithyroid drugs. The CDR3 region has the DNA TGTGCCAGCGGATTCTACGAGCAGTACTTC. Translation: CASGFYEQYF.